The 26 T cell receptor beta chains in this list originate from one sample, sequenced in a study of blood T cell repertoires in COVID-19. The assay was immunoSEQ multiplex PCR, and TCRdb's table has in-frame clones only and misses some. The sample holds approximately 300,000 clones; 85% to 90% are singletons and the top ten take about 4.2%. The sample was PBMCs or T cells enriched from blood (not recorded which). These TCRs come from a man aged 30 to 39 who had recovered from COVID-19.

The CDR3 DNA sequence: TGTGCCAGCAGTAGACAGGGCCCACTCGCCGAGACCCAGTACTTC. Translating it yields CASSRQGPLAETQYF. The chain is built from TRBV6-5 and TRBJ2-5; 7 positions match TRBD1. CDR3 length: 15 amino acids. Germline lookup yields CDR1 MNHEY and CDR2 SVGAGI. After removal of 5 bases from V and 5 bases from J, the junction contained 11 bases not matched to a gene.

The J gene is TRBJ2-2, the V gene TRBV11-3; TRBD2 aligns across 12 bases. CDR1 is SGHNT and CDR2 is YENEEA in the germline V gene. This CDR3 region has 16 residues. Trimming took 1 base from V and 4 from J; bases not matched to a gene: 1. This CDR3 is CASSLATSGGTGELFF. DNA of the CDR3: TGTGCCAGCAGCTTAGCGACTAGCGGGGGCACCGGGGAGCTGTTTTTT.

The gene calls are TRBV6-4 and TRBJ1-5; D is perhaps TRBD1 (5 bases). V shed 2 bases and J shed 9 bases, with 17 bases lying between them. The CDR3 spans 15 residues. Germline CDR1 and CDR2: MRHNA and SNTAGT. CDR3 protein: CASSDHGGAGWPQHF. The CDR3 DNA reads TGTGCCAGCAGTGACCACGGGGGAGCGGGGTGGCCCCAGCATTTT.

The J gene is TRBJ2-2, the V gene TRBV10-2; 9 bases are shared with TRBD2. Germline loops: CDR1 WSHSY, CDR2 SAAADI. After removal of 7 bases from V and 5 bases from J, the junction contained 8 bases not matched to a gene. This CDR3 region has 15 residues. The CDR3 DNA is TGCGCCAGCACAGACGGCGGGAGGGGAACCGGGGAGCTGTTTTTT. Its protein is CASTDGGRGTGELFF.

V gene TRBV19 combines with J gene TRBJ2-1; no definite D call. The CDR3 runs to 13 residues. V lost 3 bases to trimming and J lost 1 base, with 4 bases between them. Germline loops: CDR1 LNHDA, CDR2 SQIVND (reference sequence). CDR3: CASSIASYNEQFF. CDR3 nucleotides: TGTGCCAGTAGTATCGCGTCCTACAATGAGCAGTTCTTC.

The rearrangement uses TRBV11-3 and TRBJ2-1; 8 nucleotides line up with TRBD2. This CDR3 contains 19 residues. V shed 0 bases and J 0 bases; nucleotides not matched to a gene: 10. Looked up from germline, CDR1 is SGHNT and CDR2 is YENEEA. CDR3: CASSLDSASGPSSYNEQFF. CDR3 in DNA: TGTGCCAGCAGCTTAGACTCGGCTAGCGGGCCAAGCTCCTACAATGAGCAGTTCTTC.

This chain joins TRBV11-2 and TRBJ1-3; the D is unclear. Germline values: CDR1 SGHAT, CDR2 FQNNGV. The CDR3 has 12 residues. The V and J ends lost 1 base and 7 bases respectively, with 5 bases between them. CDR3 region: CASSLALNTIYF. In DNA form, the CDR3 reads TGTGCCAGCAGCTTAGCTCTGAACACCATATATTTT.

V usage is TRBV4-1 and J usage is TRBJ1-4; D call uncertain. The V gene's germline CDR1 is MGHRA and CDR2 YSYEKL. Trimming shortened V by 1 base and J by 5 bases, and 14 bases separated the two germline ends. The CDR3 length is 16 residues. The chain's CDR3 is CASSQVQLPGNEKLFF. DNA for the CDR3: TGCGCCAGCAGCCAAGTTCAATTGCCGGGGAATGAAAAACTGTTTTTT.

The CDR3 sequence: CASSPWLAGARMAYEQYF. In nucleotides, the CDR3 is TGTGCCAGCAGCCCATGGCTAGCGGGAGCGCGAATGGCCTACGAGCAGTACTTC. The chain recombines TRBV3-1 (or the pseudogene TRBV3-2) with TRBJ2-7; 10 bases are shared with TRBD2. This CDR3 is 18 amino acids long. The germline V gene has CDR1 LGHDT and CDR2 YNNKEL (reference sequence). V trimming: 4 bases; J trimming: 2 bases; junction bases outside the gene matches: 14.

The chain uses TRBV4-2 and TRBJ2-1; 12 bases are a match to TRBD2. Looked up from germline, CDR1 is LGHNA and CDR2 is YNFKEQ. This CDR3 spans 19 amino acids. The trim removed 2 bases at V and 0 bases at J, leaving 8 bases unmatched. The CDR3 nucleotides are TGTGCCAGCAGCCAACGACTAGCGGGAGTGGAAAGCTCCTACAATGAGCAGTTCTTC. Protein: CASSQRLAGVESSYNEQFF.

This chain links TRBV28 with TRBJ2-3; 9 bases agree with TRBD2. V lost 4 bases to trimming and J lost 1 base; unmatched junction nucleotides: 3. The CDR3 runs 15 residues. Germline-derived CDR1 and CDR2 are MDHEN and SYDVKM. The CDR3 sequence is CASSSQRGGTDTQYF. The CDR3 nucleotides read TGTGCCAGCAGTTCCCAGCGGGGGGGCACAGATACGCAGTATTTT.

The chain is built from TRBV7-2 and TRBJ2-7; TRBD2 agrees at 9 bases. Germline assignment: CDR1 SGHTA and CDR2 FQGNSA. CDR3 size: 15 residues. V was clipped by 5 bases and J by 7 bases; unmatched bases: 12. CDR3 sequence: CASSVKASGNSEQYF. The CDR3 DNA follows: TGTGCCAGCAGCGTCAAGGCTAGCGGGAATTCTGAGCAGTACTTC.

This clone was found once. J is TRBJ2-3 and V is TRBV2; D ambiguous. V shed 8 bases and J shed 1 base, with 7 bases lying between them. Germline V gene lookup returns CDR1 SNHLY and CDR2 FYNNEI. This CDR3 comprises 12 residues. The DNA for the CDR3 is TGTGCCAGCCGACAAGGCACAGATACGCAGTATTTT. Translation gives CASRQGTDTQYF.

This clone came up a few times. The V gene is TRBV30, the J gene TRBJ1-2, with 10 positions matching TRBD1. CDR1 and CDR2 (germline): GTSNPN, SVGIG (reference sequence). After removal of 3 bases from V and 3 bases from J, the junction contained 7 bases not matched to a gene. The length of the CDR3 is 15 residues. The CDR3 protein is CAWSAPGTGDYGYTF. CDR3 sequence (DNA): TGTGCCTGGAGCGCCCCCGGGACAGGGGACTATGGCTACACCTTC.

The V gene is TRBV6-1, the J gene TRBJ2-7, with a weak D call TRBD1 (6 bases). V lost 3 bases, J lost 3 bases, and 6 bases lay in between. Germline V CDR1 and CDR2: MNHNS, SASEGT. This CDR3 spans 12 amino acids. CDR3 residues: CASSDRGYEQYF. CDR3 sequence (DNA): TGTGCCAGCAGTGACAGGGGCTACGAGCAGTACTTC.

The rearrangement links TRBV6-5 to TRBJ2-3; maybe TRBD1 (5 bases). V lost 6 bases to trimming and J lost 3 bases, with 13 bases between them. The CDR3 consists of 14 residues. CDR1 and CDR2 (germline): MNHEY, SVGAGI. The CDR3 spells CASSRAGLTDTQYF. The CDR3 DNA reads TGTGCCAGCAGCAGGGCTGGGCTGACAGATACGCAGTATTTT.

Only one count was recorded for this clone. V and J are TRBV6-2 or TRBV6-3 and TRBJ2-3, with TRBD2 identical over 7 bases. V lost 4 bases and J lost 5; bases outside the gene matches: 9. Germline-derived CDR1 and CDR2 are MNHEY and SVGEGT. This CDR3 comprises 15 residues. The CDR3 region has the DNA TGTGCCAGCAGTTTCGTCGCGGGAGTAAAAGATACGCAGTATTTT. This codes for CASSFVAGVKDTQYF.

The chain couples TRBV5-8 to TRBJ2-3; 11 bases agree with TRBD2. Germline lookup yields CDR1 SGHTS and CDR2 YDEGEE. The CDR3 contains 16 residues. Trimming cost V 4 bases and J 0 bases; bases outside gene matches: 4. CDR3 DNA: TGTGCCAGCAGCCCGACTAGCGGGGCTAGCACAGATACGCAGTATTTT. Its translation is CASSPTSGASTDTQYF.

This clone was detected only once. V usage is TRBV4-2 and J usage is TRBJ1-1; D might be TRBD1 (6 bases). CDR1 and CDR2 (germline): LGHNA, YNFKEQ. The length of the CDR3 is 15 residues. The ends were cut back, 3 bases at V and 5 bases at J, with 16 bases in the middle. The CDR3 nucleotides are TGTGCCAGCAGCCATATGACAGGTCTTAGTACTGAAGCTTTCTTT. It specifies CASSHMTGLSTEAFF.

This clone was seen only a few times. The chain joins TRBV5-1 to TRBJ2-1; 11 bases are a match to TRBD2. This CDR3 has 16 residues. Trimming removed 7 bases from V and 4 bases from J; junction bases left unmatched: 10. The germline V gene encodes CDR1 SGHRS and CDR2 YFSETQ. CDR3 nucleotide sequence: TGCGCCAGCGGATTACCTAGCGGGGGGAGATACAATGAGCAGTTCTTC. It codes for CASGLPSGGRYNEQFF.

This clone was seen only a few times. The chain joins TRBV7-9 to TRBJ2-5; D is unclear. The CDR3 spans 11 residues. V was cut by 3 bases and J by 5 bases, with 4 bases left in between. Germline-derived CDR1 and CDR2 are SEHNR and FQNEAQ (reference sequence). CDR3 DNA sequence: TGTGCCAGCAGCTTCAGTGAGACCCAGTACTTC. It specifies CASSFSETQYF.

The CDR3: CASIGQGIGYTF. CDR3 nucleotide sequence: TGTGCCAGCATAGGACAGGGGATCGGCTACACCTTC. The J gene is TRBJ1-2, the V gene TRBV12-3 or TRBV12-4; 9 bases are shared with TRBD1. After removal of 7 bases from V and 8 bases from J, the junction contained 5 bases not matched to a gene. The CDR3 totals 12 residues.

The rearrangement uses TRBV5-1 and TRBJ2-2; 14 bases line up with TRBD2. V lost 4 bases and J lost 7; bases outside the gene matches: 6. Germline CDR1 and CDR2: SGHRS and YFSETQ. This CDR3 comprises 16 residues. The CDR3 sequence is CASSPGLAGVVGELFF. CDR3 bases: TGCGCCAGCAGCCCGGGACTAGCGGGAGTGGTCGGGGAGCTGTTTTTT.

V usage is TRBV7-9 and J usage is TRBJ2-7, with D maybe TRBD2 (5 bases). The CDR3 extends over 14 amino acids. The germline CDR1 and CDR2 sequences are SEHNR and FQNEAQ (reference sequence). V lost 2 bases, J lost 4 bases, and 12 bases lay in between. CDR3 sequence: CASSLNRGRYEQYF. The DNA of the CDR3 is TGTGCCAGCAGCTTAAATCGTGGGAGATACGAGCAGTACTTC.

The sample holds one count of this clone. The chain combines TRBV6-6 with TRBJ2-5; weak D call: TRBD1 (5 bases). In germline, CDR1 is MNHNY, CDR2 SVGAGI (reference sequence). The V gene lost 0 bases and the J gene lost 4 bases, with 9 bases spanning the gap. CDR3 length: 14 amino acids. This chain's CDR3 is CASSYSQGRETQYF. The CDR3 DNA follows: TGTGCCAGCAGTTACTCTCAGGGCCGAGAGACCCAGTACTTC.

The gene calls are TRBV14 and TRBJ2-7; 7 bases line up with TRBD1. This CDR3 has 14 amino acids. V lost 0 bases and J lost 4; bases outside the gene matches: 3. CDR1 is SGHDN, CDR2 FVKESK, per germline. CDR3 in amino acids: CASSQDRGWYEQYF. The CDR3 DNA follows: TGTGCCAGCAGCCAAGACAGGGGGTGGTACGAGCAGTACTTC. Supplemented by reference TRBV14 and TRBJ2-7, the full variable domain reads EAGVTQFPSHSVIEKGQTVTLRCDPISGHDNLYWYRRVMGKEIKFLLHFVKESKQDESGMPNNRFLAERTGGTYSTLKVQPAELEDSGVYFCASSQDRGWYEQYFGPGTRLTVT.